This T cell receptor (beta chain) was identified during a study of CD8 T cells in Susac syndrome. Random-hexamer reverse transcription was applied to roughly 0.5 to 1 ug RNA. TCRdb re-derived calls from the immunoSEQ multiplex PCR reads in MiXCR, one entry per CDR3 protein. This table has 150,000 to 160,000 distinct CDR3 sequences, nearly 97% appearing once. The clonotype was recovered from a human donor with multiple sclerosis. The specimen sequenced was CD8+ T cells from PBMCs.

Here the CDR3 reads CASSPGGGIHEQYV. CDR3 nucleotides: TGTGCCAGCAGCCCGGGGGGGGGAATCCACGAGCAGTACGTC. This chain joins TRBV7-2 and TRBJ2-7; 8 positions match TRBD2. The CDR3 has 14 amino acids. CDR1 is SGHTA, CDR2 FQGNSA, per germline. Trimming at V came to 5 bases and at J to 5 bases, leaving 8 bases not matched to a gene.